Listed below are T cell receptor beta chains from one sample, sequenced in a study of T cell repertoires in cytomegalovirus infection. TCRdb itself ran the reads through MiXCR, one entry per CDR3 protein. The sample includes hundreds of thousands of distinct CDR3 sequences, roughly 30% of them seen just once. Antigens of these TCRs are unknown. Sequencing was performed on cultured CD8+ T cells from PBMCs, taken from culture after CMV antigen stimulation. These receptors all stem from a human donor in good health (CMV status not recorded). Some clones in this sample may be carry-over from other donors' samples. Both conserved end residues are part of each CDR3. A D gene is named only where the DNA matches it firmly. Clone size is given for some rows only: seen once, a few or many times, or a class if the clone is expanded.

j_gene | d_gene | abundance | v_gene | CDR3aa | CDR3nt
TRBJ1-1 | . | . | TRBV5-4 | CASSFFEGMNTEAFF | TGTGCCAGCAGCTTCTTCGAGGGGATGAACACTGAAGCTTTCTTT
TRBJ2-5 | . | . | TRBV6-6 | CASSLYRYEETQYF | TGTGCCAGCAGTTTGTATAGGTATGAGGAGACCCAGTACTTC
TRBJ2-4 | . | . | TRBV28 | CASSGSAGAKNIQYF | TGTGCCAGCAGTGGGTCTGCAGGAGCCAAAAACATTCAGTACTTC
TRBJ2-3 | . | . | TRBV12-3/TRBV12-4 | CASKRPGKSYTQYF | TGTGCCAGCAAACGCCCCGGGAAGTCTTATACGCAGTATTTT
TRBJ1-2 | . | . | TRBV7-2 | CASSLAGTVYGYTF | TGTGCCAGCAGCTTAGCAGGGACGGTCTATGGCTACACCTTC
TRBJ2-2 | . | many | TRBV6-1 | CASTPRASTNTGELFF | TGTGCCAGCACCCCCCGGGCTAGCACGAACACCGGGGAGCTGTTTTTT
TRBJ1-2 | . | . | TRBV7-9 | CASLNRVLPYGYTF | TGTGCCAGCCTAAACAGGGTACTTCCCTATGGCTACACCTTC
TRBJ1-1 | . | once | TRBV5-5 | CASRGPGTPQRYEAFF | TGTGCCAGCAGGGGTCCGGGGACCCCTCAGCGGTACGAAGCTTTCTTT
TRBJ2-5 | . | . | TRBV18 | CASSPRDGTVGQETQYF | TGTGCCAGCTCCCCAAGGGACGGAACCGTAGGACAAGAGACCCAGTACTTC
TRBJ1-2 | TRBD1 | . | TRBV7-4 | CASSLRAGTGSRGYGYTF | TGTGCCAGCAGCTTACGAGCCGGGACAGGGTCCCGGGGCTATGGCTACACCTTC
TRBJ2-7 | . | many | TRBV7-6 | CASSLAGESYEQYF | TGTGCCAGCAGCTTAGCGGGGGAGTCCTACGAGCAGTACTTC
TRBJ2-5 | TRBD1 | . | TRBV19 | CASSPGQVLTETQYF | TGTGCCAGTAGTCCGGGACAGGTGCTTACGGAGACCCAGTACTTC
TRBJ1-1 | . | few | TRBV7-9 | CASSSEGFTEAFF | TGTGCCAGCAGCTCCGAAGGGTTCACTGAAGCTTTCTTT
TRBJ2-1 | TRBD1 | few | TRBV4-2 | CASSQEGTDRDEQFF | TGTGCCAGCAGCCAAGAGGGAACCGACAGGGATGAGCAGTTCTTC
TRBJ2-2 | . | . | TRBV25-1 | CASLDSNTGELFF | TGTGCCAGCTTAGACAGTAACACCGGGGAGCTGTTTTTT
TRBJ2-1 | TRBD2 | few | TRBV6-1 | CASLGGSGGVSGQFF | TGTGCCAGCCTCGGGGGTAGCGGGGGGGTTTCCGGGCAGTTCTTC
TRBJ2-1 | TRBD2 | . | TRBV5-6 | CASSYRRLAGDNEQFF | TGTGCCAGCAGCTACAGAAGACTAGCGGGTGACAATGAGCAGTTCTTC
TRBJ2-1 | TRBD1 | few | TRBV27 | CASSLFPGGSYNEQFF | TGTGCCAGCAGTTTATTCCCAGGGGGATCCTACAATGAGCAGTTCTTC
TRBJ2-7 | . | few | TRBV7-6 | CASSPSKGTHEQYF | TGTGCTAGCAGCCCATCGAAGGGGACCCACGAGCAGTACTTC
TRBJ2-3 | . | . | TRBV6-1 | CASSELGPWNPTDTQYF | TGTGCCAGCAGTGAATTAGGTCCATGGAACCCCACAGATACGCAGTATTTT
TRBJ1-1 | . | . | TRBV6-5 | CASSQQDSRGAFF | TGTGCCAGCAGTCAACAGGACTCTAGGGGGGCTTTCTTT
TRBJ2-2 | TRBD2 | . | TRBV7-6 | CALAGDTGELFF | TGTGCCCTAGCGGGGGACACCGGGGAGCTGTTTTTT
TRBJ2-7 | . | . | TRBV10-2 | CAGSAGMIYEQYF | TGCGCAGGATCTGCAGGGATGATCTACGAGCAGTACTTC
TRBJ2-1 | . | . | TRBV6-6 | CASSKRSKNEQFF | TGTGCCAGCAGCAAACGAAGCAAAAATGAGCAGTTCTTC
TRBJ2-3 | . | few | TRBV6-6 | CASSYAIAVSTDTQYF | TGTGCCAGCAGTTACGCCATAGCGGTTAGCACAGATACGCAGTATTTT
TRBJ2-7 | . | . | TRBV11-2 | CASSFAGQKTAYEQYF | TGTGCCAGCAGCTTTGCGGGACAAAAGACGGCCTACGAGCAGTACTTC
TRBJ1-4 | . | few | TRBV12-3/TRBV12-4 | CASRVALPAANEKLFF | TGTGCCAGCCGAGTGGCCCTACCTGCGGCTAATGAAAAACTGTTTTTT
TRBJ2-7 | TRBD2 | few | TRBV6-5 | CASKLSGDYYLDYEQYF | TGTGCCAGCAAACTTAGCGGGGATTATTACCTAGACTACGAGCAGTACTTC
TRBJ1-5 | . | . | TRBV19 | CASRNRQNSNQPQHF | TGTGCCAGTAGGAACCGACAGAATAGCAATCAGCCCCAGCATTTT
TRBJ2-3 | TRBD2 | many | TRBV7-2 | CASTGGSTDTQYF | TGTGCCAGCACGGGGGGATCCACAGATACGCAGTATTTT
TRBJ1-6 | TRBD1 | . | TRBV27 | CASSLIGTGTDSPLHF | TGTGCCAGCAGTTTAATTGGGACAGGGACCGATTCACCCCTCCACTTT
TRBJ2-1 | TRBD1 | many | TRBV7-2 | CASSFYGQGNNEQFF | TGTGCCAGCAGCTTCTACGGACAGGGGAACAATGAGCAGTTCTTC
TRBJ2-1 | . | few | TRBV10-3 | CATGTPSSYNEQFF | TGTGCCACCGGGACCCCTAGCTCCTACAATGAGCAGTTCTTC
TRBJ1-5 | . | many | TRBV7-2 | CASSLDSYNQPQHF | TGTGCCAGCAGCTTAGACTCATACAATCAGCCCCAGCATTTT
TRBJ1-2 | . | many | TRBV7-2 | CASSLVDNPNYGYTF | TGTGCCAGCAGCTTAGTGGACAACCCTAACTATGGCTACACCTTC
TRBJ2-1 | TRBD2 | . | TRBV7-8 | CASSFKGLAGVREQFF | TGTGCCAGCAGCTTCAAGGGGCTAGCGGGGGTGCGTGAGCAGTTCTTC
TRBJ2-3 | TRBD2 | many | TRBV7-2 | CASSSSGGGADTQYF | TGTGCCAGCAGCTCTAGCGGGGGGGGGGCAGATACGCAGTATTTT
TRBJ2-1 | TRBD2 | many | TRBV7-8 | CASSLTSGGSKGSYNEQFF | TGTGCCAGCAGCTTGACTAGCGGGGGGTCCAAGGGTTCCTACAATGAGCAGTTCTTC
TRBJ2-5 | . | . | TRBV6-5 | CASSYPRGREGGESQYF | TGTGCCAGCAGTTACCCCCGAGGAAGGGAAGGCGGAGAGTCCCAGTACTTC
TRBJ1-1 | TRBD1 | few | TRBV7-9 | CASSSAQGGLGTEAFF | TGTGCCAGCAGCTCCGCCCAGGGGGGATTGGGCACTGAAGCTTTCTTT
TRBJ1-1 | . | . | TRBV27 | CASSSPQLMNTEAFF | TGTGCCAGCAGCTCCCCACAGTTAATGAACACTGAAGCTTTCTTT
TRBJ2-5 | TRBD2 | . | TRBV7-3 | CASSLSPMGGEFQETQYF | TGTGCCAGCAGCTTAAGCCCGATGGGGGGGGAGTTCCAAGAGACCCAGTACTTC
TRBJ2-1 | . | . | TRBV2 | CASSEGSARSYNEQFF | TGTGCCAGCAGTGAAGGGTCAGCGAGATCCTACAATGAGCAGTTCTTC
TRBJ2-1 | . | . | TRBV7-6 | CASSLDLPASRYNEQFF | TGTGCCAGCAGCTTAGATCTACCGGCCTCGAGGTACAATGAGCAGTTCTTC
TRBJ1-1 | . | few | TRBV5-1 | CASSLFGMENTEAFF | TGCGCCAGCAGCTTGTTTGGGATGGAGAACACTGAAGCTTTCTTT
TRBJ1-6 | . | few | TRBV12-3/TRBV12-4 | CASSSDGPNSPLHF | TGTGCCAGCAGCTCGGACGGACCCAATTCACCCCTCCACTTT
TRBJ1-1 | TRBD1 | . | TRBV2 | CASRGGQAFRGDTEAFF | TGTGCCAGCAGGGGTGGACAGGCCTTCCGTGGGGACACTGAAGCTTTCTTT
TRBJ2-7 | . | . | TRBV27 | CASSPGEGYYEQYF | TGTGCCAGCAGTCCCGGAGAAGGATACTACGAGCAGTACTTC
TRBJ1-2 | . | few | TRBV9 | CASSGHRVRYGYTF | TGTGCCAGCAGCGGTCACCGGGTACGGTATGGCTACACCTTC
TRBJ1-1 | TRBD1 | . | TRBV7-9 | CASSLEMGGDRLDTEAFF | TGTGCCAGCAGCTTAGAAATGGGAGGGGACAGGCTGGACACTGAAGCTTTCTTT
TRBJ2-2 | TRBD1 | many | TRBV7-8 | CASSLARGRLNTGELFF | TGTGCCAGCAGCTTAGCCAGGGGGCGACTGAACACCGGGGAGCTGTTTTTT
TRBJ2-3 | . | . | TRBV7-4 | CAGEGATDTQYF | TGTGCCGGGGAGGGGGCTACAGATACGCAGTATTTT
TRBJ2-5 | TRBD2 | once | TRBV11-1 | CASSIPGTSGEETQYF | TGTGCCAGCAGCATCCCCGGGACTAGCGGGGAAGAGACCCAGTACTTC
TRBJ1-5 | . | few | TRBV14 | CASSPTRDQPQHF | TGTGCCAGCAGCCCGACGAGGGATCAGCCCCAGCATTTT
TRBJ2-5 | . | . | TRBV27 | CASSLQGGEETQYF | TGTGCCAGCAGTTTGCAGGGAGGAGAAGAGACCCAGTACTTC
TRBJ2-2 | . | few | TRBV4-1 | CASSQAVEGELFF | TGCGCCAGCAGCCAAGCGGTGGAAGGGGAGCTGTTTTTT
TRBJ2-1 | . | . | TRBV5-5 | CASSSLGGQYNEQFF | TGTGCCAGCAGCTCCTTGGGGGGCCAATACAATGAGCAGTTCTTC
TRBJ1-1 | . | few | TRBV4-1 | CASSPLRTEEAFF | TGCGCCAGCAGCCCCCTTCGGACAGAAGAAGCTTTCTTT